This T cell receptor beta chain was documented in a study of blood T cell repertoires in COVID-19. Study overall: Researchers got acute and convalescent COVID-19 samples from the United States, Italy and Spain. PBMCs, B-cell-depleted T cells, or T cells provided the cDNA or gDNA that made up the material.

Trimming removed 1 base at V and 2 bases at J, with 11 bases between. Germline V gene lookup returns CDR1 SNHLY and CDR2 FYNNEI. The CDR3 runs 16 residues. Clones were read by immunoSEQ multiplex PCR, and TCRdb kept only the in-frame ones, dropping some. The sample includes around 380,000 clones, 81% of them seen just once. The material sequenced was peripheral blood. The receptor was derived from a human donor with acute or convalescent COVID-19. The donor label of this sample is uncertain. The chain employs TRBV2 and TRBJ1-4; no definite D call. The CDR3 is CASSEGLELTNEKLFF. The CDR3, as DNA: TGTGCCAGCAGTGAAGGGTTGGAGTTGACTAATGAAAAACTGTTTTTT.